This T cell receptor (beta chain) derives from a study of blood T cells in healthy people across ages (dated by TCRdb to between 2014 and 2016). Background on the whole study: In model experiments, template switching captured about one uniquely barcoded TCR beta cDNA molecule for every two T cells. Age-related changes in TCR beta repertoire diversity were measured in the study by deep sequencing normalized with unique cDNA molecular identifiers. Donors were grouped into four age groups: young (average approximately 15 years), middle-aged (about 38), aged (about 60) and long-lived (approximately 81). To avoid experimental bias, donors of different ages were spread randomly across the sequencing lanes. For two donors (one aged 18 to 30 and one aged 80 or older), the study analyzed two additional independent replicas of 1 million unique cDNA reads from the same blood draw.

The method was 5' RACE. Sequencing was carried out with an Illumina HiSeq 2500. A second PCR of 7 to 11 cycles was run with a J-beta primer mix and a sample-barcoded 5' primer. Each TCR beta cDNA molecule received a unique molecular identifier from a template-switch 5' adaptor carrying 12 random nucleotides. Each sample yielded at least 3 million CDR3-containing paired-end reads. All of the RNA was converted into first-strand cDNA using the Mint cDNA synthesis kit, with a TRBC-specific oligonucleotide serving as the primer. Following uracil-DNA glycosylase treatment, a first 18-cycle PCR with universal primers M1SS and BC2_uni_R was performed on all cDNA. In the paper's pipeline: Each sample was normalized by randomly selecting 1 million high-quality reads, each carrying a distinct molecular identifier. Reads sharing molecular identifiers were discarded rather than binned into consensus sequences. MiTCR, run with a Q25 quality threshold and the strictest error-elimination algorithm, handled CDR3 identification, clonotype clustering and error correction. A nonparametric unseen species model using Euler transformation provided a lower-bound estimate of total TCR beta diversity. In-frame beta chains were kept once TCRdb had trimmed the public reads at Q25 with fastp and called clones with MiXCR. Rows matching on CDR3 protein sequence are summarized as one entry with the most common DNA and genes. Here the V and J calls rest on TCRdb's processing, not on the authors' analysis. For this sample there are hundreds of thousands of distinct CDR3 sequences; roughly 43% appear just once. Roughly 24% of the sample is taken by the ten largest.

From its cysteine to its phenylalanine, the CDR3 spans 15 amino acids. Only CDR3 DNA remains: 45 bases, in frame from the first base. The germline V gene supplies CDR1 LGHNA and CDR2 YSLEER. V is pared back by 4 bases and J by 5 bases, with 17 bases lying between the germline termini. The donors were around 39 Caucasian individuals from Russia, aged 6 to 90 years, who were systemically healthy. Each donor gave 8 to 10 milliliters of peripheral blood, drawn into EDTA-treated Vacutainer tubes. PBMCs were isolated by Ficoll-Paque density-gradient centrifugation, with at least 7 million obtained per sample. Trizol reagent was used to extract total RNA from PBMCs, with at least 5 micrograms per sample. Naive CD45RAhigh/CD27high T cell percentages were measured by flow cytometry on a PBMC aliquot from every donor. The paper's findings and limits, for the study overall: Total diversity estimates from one million sequenced T cells were considered lower bounds and underestimates. Bulk unsorted PBMC profiling prevented conclusive comparison of naive and antigen-experienced compartments. The CMV infection status of donors was not known, potentially confounding age-related changes in expanded clonotypes. As age increased, observed TCR beta diversity per million T cells dropped in a roughly linear way, and a significant reduction was already evident by age about 40. A strong correlation was found between observed TCR beta diversity and the percentage of naive T cells measured by flow cytometry. Compared with the aged group, the long-lived group had more naive CD4+ T cells, fewer expanded clones and increased TCR diversity, a pattern suggesting age selection.

About this clonotype: What antigen it recognizes has not been identified. Within one base of it there is no much larger clone, and no base qualities were kept.

This clonotype originated in a man older than 75 in good health. The sample comprised blood. Recombination linked TRBV4-3 to TRBJ2-5, with a weak D call of TRBD2 (6 bases match). CDR3 loop: CASSLEWDFSETQYF. The DNA sequence reads TGCGCCAGCAGCCTGGAGTGGGACTTCTCGGAGACCCAGTACTTC.